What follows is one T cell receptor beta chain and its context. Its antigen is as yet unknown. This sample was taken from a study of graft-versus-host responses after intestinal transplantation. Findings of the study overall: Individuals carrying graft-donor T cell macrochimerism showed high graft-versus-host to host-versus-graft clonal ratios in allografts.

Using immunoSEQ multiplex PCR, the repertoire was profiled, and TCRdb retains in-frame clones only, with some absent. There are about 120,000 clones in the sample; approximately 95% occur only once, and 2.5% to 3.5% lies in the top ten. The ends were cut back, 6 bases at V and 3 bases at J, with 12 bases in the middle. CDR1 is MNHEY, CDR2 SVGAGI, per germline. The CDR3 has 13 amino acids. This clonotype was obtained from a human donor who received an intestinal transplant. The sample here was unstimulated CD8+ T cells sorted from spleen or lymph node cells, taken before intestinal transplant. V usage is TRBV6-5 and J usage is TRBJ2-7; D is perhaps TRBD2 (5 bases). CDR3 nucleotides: TGTGCCAGCAGCCTACTAGAAGACTACGAGCAGTACTTC. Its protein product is CASSLLEDYEQYF.